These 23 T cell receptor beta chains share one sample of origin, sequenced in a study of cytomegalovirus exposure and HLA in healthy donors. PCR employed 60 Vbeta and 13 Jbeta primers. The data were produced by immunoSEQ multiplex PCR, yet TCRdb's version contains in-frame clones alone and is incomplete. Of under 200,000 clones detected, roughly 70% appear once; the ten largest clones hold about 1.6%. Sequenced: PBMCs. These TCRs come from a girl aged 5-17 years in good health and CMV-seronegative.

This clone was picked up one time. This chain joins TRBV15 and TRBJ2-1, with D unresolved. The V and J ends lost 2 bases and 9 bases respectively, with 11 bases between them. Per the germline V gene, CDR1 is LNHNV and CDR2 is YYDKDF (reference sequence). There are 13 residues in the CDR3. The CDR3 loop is CATSRPVHPEQFF. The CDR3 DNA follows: TGTGCCACCAGCAGACCAGTGCATCCTGAGCAGTTCTTC. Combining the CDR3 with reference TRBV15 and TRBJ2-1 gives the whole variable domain DAMVIQNPRYQVTQFGKPVTLSCSQTLNHNVMYWYQQKSSQAPKLLFHYYDKDFNNEADTPDNFQSRRPNTSFCFLDIRSPGLGDTAMYLCATSRPVHPEQFFGPGTRLTVL.

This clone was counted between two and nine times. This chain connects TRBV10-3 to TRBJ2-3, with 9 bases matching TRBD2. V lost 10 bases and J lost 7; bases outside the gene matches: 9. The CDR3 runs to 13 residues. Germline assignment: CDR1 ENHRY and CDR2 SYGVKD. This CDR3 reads CATSGTSRHTQYF. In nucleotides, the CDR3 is TGTGCCACCTCCGGGACTAGCAGACATACGCAGTATTTT.

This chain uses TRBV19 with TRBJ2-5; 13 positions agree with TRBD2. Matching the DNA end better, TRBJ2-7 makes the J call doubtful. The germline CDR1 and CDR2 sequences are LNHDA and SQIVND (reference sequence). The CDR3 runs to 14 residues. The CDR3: CASTSGTSGVEQYF. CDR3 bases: TGTGCCAGTACCAGTGGGACTAGCGGGGTCGAGCAGTACTTC.

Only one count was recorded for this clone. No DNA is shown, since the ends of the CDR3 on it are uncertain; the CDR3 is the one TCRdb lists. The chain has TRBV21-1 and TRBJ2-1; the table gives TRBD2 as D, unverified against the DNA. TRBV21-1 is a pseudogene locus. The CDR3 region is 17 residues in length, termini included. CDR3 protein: CASSKKVAGGSYNEQFF.

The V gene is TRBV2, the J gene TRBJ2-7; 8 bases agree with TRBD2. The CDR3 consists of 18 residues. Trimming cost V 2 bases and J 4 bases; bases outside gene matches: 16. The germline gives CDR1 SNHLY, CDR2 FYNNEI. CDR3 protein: CASSEYKSGGTRLYEQYF. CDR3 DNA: TGTGCCAGCAGTGAATATAAATCGGGAGGGACACGGCTTTACGAGCAGTACTTC.

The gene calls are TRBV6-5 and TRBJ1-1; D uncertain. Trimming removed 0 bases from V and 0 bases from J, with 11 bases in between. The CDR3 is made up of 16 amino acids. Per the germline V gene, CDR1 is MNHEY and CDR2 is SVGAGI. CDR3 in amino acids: CASSYSIQFMNTEAFF. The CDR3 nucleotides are TGTGCCAGCAGTTACTCGATACAGTTCATGAACACTGAAGCTTTCTTT.

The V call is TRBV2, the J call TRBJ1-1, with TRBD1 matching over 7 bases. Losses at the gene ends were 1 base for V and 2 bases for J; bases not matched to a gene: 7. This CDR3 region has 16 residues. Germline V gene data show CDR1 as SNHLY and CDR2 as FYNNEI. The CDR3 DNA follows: TGTGCCAGCAGTGAAGGGACAGGTGGCGAAAACACTGAAGCTTTCTTT. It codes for CASSEGTGGENTEAFF.

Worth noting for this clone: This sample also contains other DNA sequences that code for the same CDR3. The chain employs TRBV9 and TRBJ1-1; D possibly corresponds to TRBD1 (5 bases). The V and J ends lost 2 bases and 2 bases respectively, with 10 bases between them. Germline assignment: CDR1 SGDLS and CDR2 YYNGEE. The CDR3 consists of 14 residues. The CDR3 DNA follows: TGTGCCAGCAGCGTGGAGGGGCGTAACACTGAAGCTTTCTTT. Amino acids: CASSVEGRNTEAFF.

This chain's CDR3 is CASSRTTIAIQGEQPQHF. The CDR3 coding sequence is TGTGCCAGCAGTCGAACGACGATTGCCATACAGGGCGAGCAGCCCCAGCATTTT. The chain has TRBV2 and TRBJ1-5; TRBD1 is a possible D gene (6 bases). The V gene's germline CDR1 is SNHLY and CDR2 FYNNEI. The CDR3 totals 18 residues. V was cut by 5 bases and J by 7 bases, with 27 bases left in between.

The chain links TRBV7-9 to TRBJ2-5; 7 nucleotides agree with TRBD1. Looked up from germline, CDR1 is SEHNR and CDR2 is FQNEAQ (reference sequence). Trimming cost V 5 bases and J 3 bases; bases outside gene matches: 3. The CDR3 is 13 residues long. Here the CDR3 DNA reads TGTGCCAGCAGCGTGACAGGGAAAGAGACCCAGTACTTC. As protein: CASSVTGKETQYF. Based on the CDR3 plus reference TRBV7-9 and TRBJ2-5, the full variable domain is DTGVSQNPRHKITKRGQNVTFRCDPISEHNRLYWYRQTLGQGPEFLTYFQNEAQLEKSRLLSDRFSAERPKGSFSTLEIQRTEQGDSAMYLCASSVTGKETQYFGPGTRLLVL.

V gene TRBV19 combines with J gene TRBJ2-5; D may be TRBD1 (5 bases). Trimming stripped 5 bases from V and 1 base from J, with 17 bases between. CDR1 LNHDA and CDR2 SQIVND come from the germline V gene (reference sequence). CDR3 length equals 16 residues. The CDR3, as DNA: TGTGCCAGTAGTCCCGCCACCCAGGGAACCCAAGAGACCCAGTACTTC. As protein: CASSPATQGTQETQYF.

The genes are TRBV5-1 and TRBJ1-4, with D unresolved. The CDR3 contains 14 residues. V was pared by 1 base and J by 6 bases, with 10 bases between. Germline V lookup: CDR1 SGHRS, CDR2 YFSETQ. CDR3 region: CASSLSRSDEKLFF. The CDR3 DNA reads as TGCGCCAGCAGCTTGAGTCGGTCGGATGAAAAACTGTTTTTT.

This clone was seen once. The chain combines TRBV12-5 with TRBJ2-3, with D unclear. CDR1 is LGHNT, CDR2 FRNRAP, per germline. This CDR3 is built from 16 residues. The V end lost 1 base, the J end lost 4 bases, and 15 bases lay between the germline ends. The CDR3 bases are TGTGCTAGTGGTTTGGCAGAGGCCTTCCTCTCAGATACGCAGTATTTT. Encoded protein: CASGLAEAFLSDTQYF.

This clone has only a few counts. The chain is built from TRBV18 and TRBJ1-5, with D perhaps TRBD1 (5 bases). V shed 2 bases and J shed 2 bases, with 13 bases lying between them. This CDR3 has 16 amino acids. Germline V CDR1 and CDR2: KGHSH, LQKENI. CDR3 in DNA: TGTGCCAGCTCACCAGAATCAGGGTTGGGCAATCAGCCCCAGCATTTT. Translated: CASSPESGLGNQPQHF.

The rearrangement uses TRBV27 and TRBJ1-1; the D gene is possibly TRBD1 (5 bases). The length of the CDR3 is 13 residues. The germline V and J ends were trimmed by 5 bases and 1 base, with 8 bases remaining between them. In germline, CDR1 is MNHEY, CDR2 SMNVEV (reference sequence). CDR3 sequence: CASSLTANTEAFF. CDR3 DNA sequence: TGTGCCAGCAGTCTGACAGCGAACACTGAAGCTTTCTTT.

The CDR3 loop reads CASSSPQNHEQFF. CDR3 nucleotide sequence: TGTGCCAGCAGCTCCCCCCAGAATCACGAGCAGTTCTTC. V gene TRBV9 combines with J gene TRBJ2-1, with D hard to call. Germline V gene data show CDR1 as SGDLS and CDR2 as YYNGEE. The CDR3 is 13 residues long. V was trimmed by 4 bases and J by 10 bases, leaving 15 bases between them.

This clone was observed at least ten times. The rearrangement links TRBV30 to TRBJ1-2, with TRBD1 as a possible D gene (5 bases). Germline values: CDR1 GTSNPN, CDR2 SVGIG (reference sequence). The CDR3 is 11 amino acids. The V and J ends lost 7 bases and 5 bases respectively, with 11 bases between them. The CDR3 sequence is CAFDSSYGYTF. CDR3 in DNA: TGTGCCTTCGACAGCTCATATGGCTACACCTTC.

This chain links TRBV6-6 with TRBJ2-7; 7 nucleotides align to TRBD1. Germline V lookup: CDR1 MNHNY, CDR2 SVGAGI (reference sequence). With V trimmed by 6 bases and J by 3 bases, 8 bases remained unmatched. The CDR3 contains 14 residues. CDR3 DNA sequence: TGTGCCAGCAGGAACAGGGGCGAGATCTACGAGCAGTACTTC. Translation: CASRNRGEIYEQYF.

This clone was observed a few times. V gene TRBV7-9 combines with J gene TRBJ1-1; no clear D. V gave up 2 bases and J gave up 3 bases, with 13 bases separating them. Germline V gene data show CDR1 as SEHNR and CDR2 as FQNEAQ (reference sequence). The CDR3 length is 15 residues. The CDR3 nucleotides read TGTGCCAGCAGCTTATCAGGCAGCTGGGACACTGAAGCTTTCTTT. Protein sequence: CASSLSGSWDTEAFF.

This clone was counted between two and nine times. CDR3 nucleotide sequence: TGTGCCAGCAGCTTTCCGACGGCGGTACCTAGCACAGATACGCAGTATTTT. Its translation: CASSFPTAVPSTDTQYF. The chain joins TRBV5-5 to TRBJ2-3; no clear D. Germline values: CDR1 SGHKS, CDR2 YYEKEE (reference sequence). This CDR3 contains 17 residues. V lost 2 bases and J lost 0, with 16 bases in between.

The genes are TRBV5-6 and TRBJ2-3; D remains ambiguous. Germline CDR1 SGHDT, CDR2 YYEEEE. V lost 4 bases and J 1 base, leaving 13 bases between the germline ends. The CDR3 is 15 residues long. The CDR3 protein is CASSLLSSGTDTQYF. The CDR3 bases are TGTGCCAGCAGCCTCCTAAGTTCTGGCACAGATACGCAGTATTTT.

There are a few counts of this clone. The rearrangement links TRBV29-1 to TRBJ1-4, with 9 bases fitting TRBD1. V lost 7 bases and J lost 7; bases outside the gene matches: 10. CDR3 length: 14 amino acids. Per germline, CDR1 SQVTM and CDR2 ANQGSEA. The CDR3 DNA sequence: TGCAGCGCTAGCCCGACAGGGGGAGGTGAAAAACTGTTTTTT. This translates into CSASPTGGGEKLFF.

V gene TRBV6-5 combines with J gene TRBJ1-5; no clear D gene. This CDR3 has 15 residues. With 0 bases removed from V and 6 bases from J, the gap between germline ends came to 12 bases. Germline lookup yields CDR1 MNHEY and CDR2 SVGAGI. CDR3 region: CASSYSKFGRQPQHF. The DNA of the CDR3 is TGTGCCAGCAGTTACTCGAAATTTGGGCGTCAGCCCCAGCATTTT.